These 3 T cell receptor beta chains share one sample of origin, sequenced in a study of blood T cell repertoires in COVID-19. Clones were sequenced by immunoSEQ multiplex PCR, and TCRdb holds only the in-frame ones, with some missing. In the table there are approximately 80,000 clones, roughly 86% of which are singletons. The sample consisted of peripheral blood. These receptors came from a man aged 50-60 years with active COVID-19.

The chain combines TRBV4-1 with TRBJ1-6; D unclear. The CDR3 sequence is 17 residues long. V dropped 2 bases and J dropped 8 bases, with 19 bases sitting between them. CDR1 and CDR2 from the germline V gene are MGHRA and YSYEKL. The CDR3 is CASSQQPHGRPDSPLHF. DNA for the CDR3: TGCGCCAGCAGCCAACAACCCCACGGCAGGCCCGATTCACCCCTCCACTTT.

The gene calls are TRBV7-3 and TRBJ1-1; maybe TRBD1 (5 bases). The germline gives CDR1 SGHTA, CDR2 FQGTGA. The ends were cut back, 5 bases at V and 4 bases at J, with 14 bases in the middle. The CDR3 contains 14 residues. The CDR3 coding sequence is TGTGCCAGCAGCCAACAGGCCTTGATCACTGAAGCTTTCTTT. Its protein product is CASSQQALITEAFF.

V gene TRBV7-2 combines with J gene TRBJ1-5; D is possibly TRBD1 (5 bases). This CDR3 contains 13 residues. CDR1 and CDR2 (germline): SGHTA, FQGNSA. Trimming left V 6 bases short and J 3 bases short, with 9 bases between. The CDR3 loop reads CASSYRSNQPQHF. The CDR3 DNA follows: TGTGCCAGCAGTTACAGGTCCAATCAGCCCCAGCATTTT.